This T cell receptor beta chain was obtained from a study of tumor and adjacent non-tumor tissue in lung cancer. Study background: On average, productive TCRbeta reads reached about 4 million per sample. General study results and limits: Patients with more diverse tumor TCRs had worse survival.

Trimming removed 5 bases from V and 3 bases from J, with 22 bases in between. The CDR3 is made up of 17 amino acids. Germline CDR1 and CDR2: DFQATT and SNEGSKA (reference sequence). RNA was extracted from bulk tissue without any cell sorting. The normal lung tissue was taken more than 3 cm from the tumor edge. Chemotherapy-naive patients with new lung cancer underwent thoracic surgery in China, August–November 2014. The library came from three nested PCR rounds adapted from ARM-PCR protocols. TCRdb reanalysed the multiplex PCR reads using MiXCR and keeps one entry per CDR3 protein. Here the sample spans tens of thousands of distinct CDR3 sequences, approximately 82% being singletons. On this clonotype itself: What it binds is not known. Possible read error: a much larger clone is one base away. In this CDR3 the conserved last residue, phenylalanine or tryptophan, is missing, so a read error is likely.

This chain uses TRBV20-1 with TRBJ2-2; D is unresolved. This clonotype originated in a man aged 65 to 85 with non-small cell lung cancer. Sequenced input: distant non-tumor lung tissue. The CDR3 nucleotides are TGCAGTGCTGGGTGGAAAACGACCCCCTCGGACACCGGGGAGCTGTTTTAT. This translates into CSAGWKTTPSDTGELFY.